This T cell receptor (beta chain) was recovered during a study of regulatory T cells in long-lasting Graves disease. Overall study context: The criterion for persistent Graves' disease was over 5 years of antithyroid drugs with positive TSH receptor antibodies.

Arm-PCR with iRepertoire HTBI primers amplified the CDR3 regions for these TCR beta libraries. TCRdb ran MiXCR on the multiplex PCR reads and lists one entry per CDR3 protein. The sample contains fewer than 450,000 distinct CDR3 sequences, about a quarter of which appear only once. This clonotype was seen many times. This sample's time point: persistent/refractory GD, antithyroid drugs over 5 years with positive TRAb. RNA isolated from PBMCs was used to make the TCR library. V trimming: 5 bases; J trimming: 5 bases; junction bases outside the gene matches: 7. Germline CDR1 and CDR2: SGHTA and FQGTGA. This CDR3 has 16 residues.

The chain combines TRBV7-3 with TRBJ2-5; 14 bases map to TRBD2. This TCR was recovered from a female donor with Graves disease. Sequenced material: peripheral blood mononuclear cells (PBMCs), taken when the disease was refractory, from a patient treated with antithyroid drugs. The CDR3 loop reads CASSAGLAGVAETQYF. CDR3 in DNA: TGTGCCAGCAGCGCGGGACTAGCGGGAGTGGCGGAGACCCAGTACTTC.